Sequencing of this T cell receptor beta chain was carried out in a study of CD8 T cells in Susac syndrome. Study-wide results and limits: It was acknowledged by the study that relatively few individuals were included in its TCR sequencing and HLA analysis.

As to this clonotype: Its antigen is currently unknown.

Germline V gene sequence: CDR1 LGHDT, CDR2 YNNKEL (reference sequence). Trimming at V came to 0 bases and at J to 3 bases, leaving 12 bases not matched to a gene. The CDR3 loop spans 18 amino acids. Roughly 0.45 to 1 ug RNA was reverse transcribed with random hexamers. The authors amplified TCR beta CDR3 across 54 Vbeta and 13 Jbeta using immunoSEQ multiplex PCR. TCRdb called the immunoSEQ multiplex PCR reads again in MiXCR, with one record for every CDR3 protein. Here the sample spans 150,000 to 250,000 distinct CDR3 sequences, roughly 96% being singletons. The receptor was isolated from a human donor with multiple sclerosis. The V call is TRBV3-1, the J call TRBJ2-7; 9 nucleotides match TRBD2. The sequenced material came from CD4+ T cells from PBMCs. CDR3: CASSQDPSGTAFLYEQYF. The CDR3 DNA follows: TGTGCCAGCAGCCAAGATCCTAGCGGGACCGCCTTTCTCTACGAGCAGTACTTC.